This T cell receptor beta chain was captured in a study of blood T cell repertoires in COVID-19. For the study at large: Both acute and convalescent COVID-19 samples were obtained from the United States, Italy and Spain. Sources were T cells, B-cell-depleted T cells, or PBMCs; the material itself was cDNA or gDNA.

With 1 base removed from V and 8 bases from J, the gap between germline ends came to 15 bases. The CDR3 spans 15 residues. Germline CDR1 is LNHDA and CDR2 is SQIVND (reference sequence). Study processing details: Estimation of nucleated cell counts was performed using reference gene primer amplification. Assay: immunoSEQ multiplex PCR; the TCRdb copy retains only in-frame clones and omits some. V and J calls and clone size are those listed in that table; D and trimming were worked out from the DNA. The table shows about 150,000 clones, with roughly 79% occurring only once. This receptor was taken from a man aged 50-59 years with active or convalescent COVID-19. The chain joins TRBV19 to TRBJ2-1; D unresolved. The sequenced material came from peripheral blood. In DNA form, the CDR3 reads TGTGCCAGTAGTATAGGTCAACCGGGTGTTGATGAGCAGTTCTTC. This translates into CASSIGQPGVDEQFF.